The rows below give T cell receptor beta chains drawn from one sample of a study of blood T cell repertoires in COVID-19. The table came from immunoSEQ multiplex PCR; TCRdb's copy has only in-frame clones and leaves some out. The table has about 150,000 clones, about 80% seen once. The specimen was peripheral blood. Receptors were obtained from a woman of 80 years or more with acute or convalescent COVID-19. Both conserved end residues are part of each CDR3. The D gene is left open where the match is weak. Clone size, where shown, is once, few, many, or a class for clones that have expanded.

clone size,D gene,V gene,CDR3 length,J gene,CDR3 protein,CDR3 DNA
NA,NA,TRBV5-5,15,TRBJ1-1,CASSLTGQRNTEAFF,TGTGCCAGCAGCTTGACAGGCCAGAGGAACACTGAAGCTTTCTTT
once,NA,TRBV4-3,12,TRBJ2-7,CASSQGGYEQYF,TGCGCCAGCAGCCAGGGGGGCTACGAGCAGTACTTC
NA,NA,TRBV11-2,15,TRBJ2-7,CASSLGQNTNYEQYF,TGTGCCAGCAGCTTAGGGCAGAACACTAACTACGAGCAGTACTTC
NA,NA,TRBV6-5,15,TRBJ1-6,CASSPTPGGDSPLHF,TGTGCCAGCAGTCCCACTCCGGGGGGGGATTCACCCCTCCACTTT
NA,TRBD1,TRBV12-3/TRBV12-4,13,TRBJ1-2,CASTPQDRGGYTF,TGTGCCAGCACCCCCCAGGACAGGGGCGGCTACACCTTC
NA,TRBD1,TRBV5-5,16,TRBJ1-4,CASSTGQGGTNEKLFF,TGTGCCAGCAGCACCGGACAGGGGGGTACTAATGAAAAACTGTTTTTT
NA,TRBD1,TRBV7-2,14,TRBJ2-7,CASSLRTGGYEQYF,TGTGCCAGCAGCCTTAGGACAGGGGGCTACGAGCAGTACTTC
few,TRBD1,TRBV5-5,16,TRBJ2-2,CASSLTGGGNTGELFF,TGTGCCAGCAGCTTGACAGGGGGCGGGAACACCGGGGAGCTGTTTTTT
NA,NA,TRBV3-1/TRBV3-2,14,TRBJ1-1,CASSHSGRYTEAFF,TGTGCCAGCAGCCACTCAGGGCGCTACACTGAAGCTTTCTTT
NA,NA,TRBV27,15,TRBJ1-5,CASSFRGYSNQPQHF,TGTGCCAGCAGTTTTAGAGGTTATAGCAATCAGCCCCAGCATTTT
NA,TRBD1,TRBV5-6,17,TRBJ1-6,CASSLFRTGGYNSPLHF,TGTGCCAGCAGCTTGTTTCGGACAGGGGGTTATAATTCACCCCTCCACTTT
NA,NA,TRBV29-1,13,TRBJ1-2,CSVEDSAYYGYTF,TGCAGCGTCGAAGACAGCGCTTACTATGGCTACACCTTC
NA,NA,TRBV12-3/TRBV12-4,13,TRBJ1-1,CASSLSREAEAFF,TGTGCCAGCAGTCTGTCTAGGGAGGCTGAAGCTTTCTTT
NA,NA,TRBV5-4,17,TRBJ1-5,CASSSDLDRGSNQPQHF,TGTGCCAGCAGCTCCGACCTGGACCGGGGTAGCAATCAGCCCCAGCATTTT
NA,NA,TRBV2,17,TRBJ1-6,CATNGAGVGSYNSPLHF,TGTGCCACCAACGGGGCGGGGGTCGGTTCCTATAATTCACCCCTCCACTTT
NA,NA,TRBV7-6,16,TRBJ2-3,CASSSPGKTWGDTQYF,TGTGCCAGCAGCTCACCGGGGAAAACTTGGGGAGATACGCAGTATTTT
NA,TRBD1,TRBV3-1/TRBV3-2,14,TRBJ1-6,CASSRDRAAGPLHF,TGTGCCAGCAGCCGGGACAGGGCTGCGGGACCCCTCCACTTT
NA,NA,TRBV3-1/TRBV3-2,16,TRBJ2-6,CASSLATSSGANVLTF,TGTGCCAGCAGCCTAGCCACTAGCTCTGGGGCCAACGTCCTGACTTTC
NA,TRBD1,TRBV2,16,TRBJ1-6,CASSDLMGQGVPPLHF,TGTGCCAGCAGTGATCTTATGGGACAGGGTGTGCCACCCCTCCACTTT
NA,TRBD1,TRBV19,15,TRBJ1-5,CASTKSTGDSQPQHF,TGTGCCAGTACCAAGTCGACAGGGGATAGTCAGCCCCAGCATTTT
NA,TRBD1,TRBV15,13,TRBJ1-2,CATSRDRNRGYTF,TGTGCCACCAGCAGGGACAGGAATCGCGGCTACACCTTC
NA,TRBD1,TRBV7-6,16,TRBJ1-1,CASSLNEGTGGTEAFF,TGTGCCAGCAGCCTAAATGAGGGGACAGGGGGCACTGAAGCTTTCTTT
NA,TRBD1,TRBV19,13,TRBJ1-3,CASSTVGQGIIYF,TGTGCCAGTAGTACCGTCGGACAGGGGATCATATATTTT
once,NA,TRBV14,15,TRBJ1-5,CASSQPGSGNQPQHF,TGTGCCAGCAGCCAACCGGGGAGCGGCAATCAGCCCCAGCATTTT
NA,NA,TRBV6-2/TRBV6-3,15,TRBJ1-1,CASSPLRVRDTEAFF,TGTGCCAGCAGTCCACTACGGGTTCGGGACACTGAAGCTTTCTTT
NA,NA,TRBV6-1,16,TRBJ2-4,CASNEMSRYGKNIQYF,TGTGCCAGCAATGAAATGTCGAGATACGGCAAAAACATTCAGTACTTC
NA,NA,TRBV19,16,TRBJ1-2,CASSRPSVGGTYGYTF,TGTGCCAGTAGTAGGCCCTCTGTTGGGGGGACCTATGGCTACACCTTC
NA,TRBD1,TRBV5-1,14,TRBJ1-2,CASSMGQGAYGYTF,TGCGCCAGCAGCATGGGACAGGGTGCCTATGGCTACACCTTC
NA,TRBD1,TRBV11-3,16,TRBJ2-2,CASSSQDRGRTGELFF,TGTGCCAGCAGCTCACAGGACAGGGGTCGCACCGGGGAGCTGTTTTTT
NA,NA,TRBV11-2,12,TRBJ2-1,CASSYLDNEQFF,TGTGCCAGCAGCTACCTAGACAATGAGCAGTTCTTC
NA,NA,TRBV15,13,TRBJ2-7,CATSRGGIDEQYF,TGTGCCACCAGCAGGGGGGGAATCGACGAGCAGTACTTC
NA,NA,TRBV6-5,11,TRBJ2-7,CASSAGYEQYF,TGTGCCAGCAGCGCCGGTTACGAGCAGTACTTC
NA,TRBD1,TRBV2,16,TRBJ1-4,CASRTGYIRPNEKLFF,TGTGCCAGCAGGACAGGGTACATTAGACCTAATGAAAAACTGTTTTTT
NA,TRBD2,TRBV18,17,TRBJ2-3,CASSPANSGGATDTQYF,TGTGCCAGCTCACCAGCGAATAGCGGGGGGGCCACAGATACGCAGTATTTT
NA,TRBD1,TRBV24-1,16,TRBJ2-2,CATSDRGQGFTGELFF,TGTGCCACCAGTGACCGTGGACAGGGTTTCACCGGGGAGCTGTTTTTT
NA,NA,TRBV27,14,TRBJ1-6,CASSSRSNNSPLHF,TGTGCCAGCAGTTCTAGGAGTAATAATTCACCCCTCCACTTT
NA,TRBD2,TRBV6-4,15,TRBJ2-1,CASSLLAGGYNEQFF,TGTGCCAGCAGCCTACTAGCGGGGGGCTACAATGAGCAGTTCTTC
NA,NA,TRBV7-2,17,TRBJ2-3,CASSLPGWTASEDTQYF,TGTGCCAGCAGCCTGCCCGGCTGGACAGCGTCAGAAGATACGCAGTATTTT
NA,TRBD2,TRBV4-1,18,TRBJ2-7,CASSQTSAGLAVSYEQYF,TGCGCCAGCAGCCAAACGTCTGCGGGACTAGCGGTATCCTACGAGCAGTACTTC
NA,NA,TRBV19,17,TRBJ2-2,CASRSDRDFTNTGELFF,TGTGCCAGTAGGTCGGACAGAGACTTCACGAACACCGGGGAGCTGTTTTTT
NA,TRBD1,TRBV12-5,21,TRBJ2-1,CASGLVGGLDRGDFPYNEQFF,TGTGCTAGTGGTTTGGTAGGGGGCCTTGACAGGGGAGATTTCCCCTACAATGAGCAGTTCTTC
NA,NA,TRBV21-1,16,TRBJ2-7,CASKTETPPQVYEQYF,TGTGCCAGCAAGACCGAGACCCCCCCCCAGGTCTACGAGCAGTACTTC
few,NA,TRBV18,12,TRBJ1-2,CASSPRADGYTF,TGTGCCAGCTCACCACGGGCAGATGGCTACACCTTC
NA,NA,TRBV6-5,13,TRBJ2-7,CASRPGHNYEQYF,TGTGCCAGCAGACCGGGACACAACTACGAGCAGTACTTC
NA,TRBD1,TRBV6-5,12,TRBJ2-7,CASSSRDRVEYF,TGTGCCAGCAGCTCCCGGGACAGGGTCGAGTACTTC
NA,NA,TRBV10-3,14,TRBJ1-2,CATLLDAGSYGYTF,TGTGCCACCCTGTTAGATGCGGGCTCCTATGGCTACACCTTC
once,TRBD1,TRBV2,16,TRBJ1-6,CASSGRQGSHNSPLHF,TGTGCCAGCAGTGGGAGACAGGGGAGCCATAATTCACCCCTCCACTTT
NA,NA,TRBV6-5,15,TRBJ1-2,CASSRVHRELYGYTF,TGTGCCAGCAGCCGAGTGCACAGGGAACTCTATGGCTACACCTTC
NA,TRBD1,TRBV5-6,15,TRBJ2-7,CASSPEDRGLYEQYF,TGTGCCAGCAGCCCGGAGGACAGGGGGCTTTACGAGCAGTACTTC
NA,NA,TRBV7-3,15,TRBJ2-5,CASSLRTGARETQYF,TGTGCCAGCAGCCTCAGGACGGGAGCCAGGGAGACCCAGTACTTC
NA,TRBD2,TRBV5-4,17,TRBJ2-2,CASSFGPSGGDTGELFF,TGTGCCAGCAGCTTCGGTCCTAGCGGGGGTGACACCGGGGAGCTGTTTTTT
NA,NA,TRBV10-1,13,TRBJ1-1,CASQRGLGLEAFF,TGCGCCAGCCAAAGGGGGTTGGGGCTTGAGGCTTTCTTT
NA,NA,TRBV6-1,16,TRBJ1-4,CASSEVGAATNEKLFF,TGTGCCAGCAGTGAAGTGGGGGCTGCAACTAATGAAAAACTGTTTTTT
NA,NA,TRBV12-3/TRBV12-4,12,TRBJ1-2,CASSLSAYGYTF,TGTGCCAGCAGTTTATCTGCGTATGGCTACACCTTC
NA,NA,TRBV7-6,19,TRBJ2-2,CASSFYPSMTGANTGELFF,TGTGCCAGCAGCTTTTACCCCTCAATGACAGGTGCGAACACCGGGGAGCTGTTTTTT
NA,NA,TRBV18,16,TRBJ1-1,CASSPELDSRGTEAFF,TGTGCCAGCTCACCTGAACTGGACAGCCGGGGAACTGAAGCTTTCTTT
NA,TRBD2,TRBV7-2,15,TRBJ2-1,CASSLRTSGGNEQFF,TGTGCCAGCAGCTTACGTACTAGCGGGGGCAATGAGCAGTTCTTC
NA,TRBD2,TRBV24-1,17,TRBJ2-3,CATSDSPGLASTDTQYF,TGTGCCACCAGTGATTCCCCGGGACTAGCTAGCACAGATACGCAGTATTTT
NA,TRBD1,TRBV10-3,14,TRBJ1-2,CAIGLGQGIFGYTF,TGTGCCATCGGCCTTGGACAGGGTATATTTGGCTACACCTTC
NA,NA,TRBV4-1,14,TRBJ2-7,CASSQVHRAIEQYF,TGCGCCAGCAGCCAAGTTCACAGGGCGATCGAGCAGTACTTC